This entry lists 18 T cell receptor beta chains sequenced from one sample in a study of monozygotic twins with cystic fibrosis. Here immunoSEQ multiplex PCR was the method, and the copy in TCRdb shows in-frame clones only, minus some. The table lists about 32,000 clones, approximately 97% of them singletons. The sample was blood. Source of these receptors: a girl aged 2-10 years with cystic fibrosis.

The gene calls are TRBV30 and TRBJ2-5; D ambiguous. This CDR3 region has 13 residues. CDR1 is GTSNPN, CDR2 SVGIG, per germline (reference sequence). V dropped 1 base and J dropped 4 bases, with 10 bases sitting between them. In DNA form, the CDR3 reads TGTGCCTGGAGTGCCCCTTGGGTAGAGACCCAGTACTTC. This sequence encodes CAWSAPWVETQYF.

V usage is TRBV6-6 and J usage is TRBJ1-2, with D hard to call. Germline V gene data show CDR1 as MNHNY and CDR2 as SVGAGI (reference sequence). V gave up 3 bases and J gave up 6 bases, with 14 bases separating them. The CDR3 spans 14 residues. The CDR3 region is CASSYVKQFDGYTF. CDR3 nucleotides: TGTGCCAGCAGTTATGTCAAACAATTCGATGGCTACACCTTC.

V is TRBV6-5 and J is TRBJ2-4, with a tentative D call TRBD1 (6 bases). The CDR3 consists of 15 residues. Per germline, CDR1 MNHEY and CDR2 SVGAGI. V shed 0 bases and J shed 3 bases, with 9 bases lying between them. CDR3 bases: TGTGCCAGCAGTTACTCGATAGGGGGCAAAAACATTCAGTACTTC. Its translation is CASSYSIGGKNIQYF.

This sequence joins TRBV28 and TRBJ1-1; possibly TRBD1 for D (5 bases). The germline V gene encodes CDR1 MDHEN and CDR2 SYDVKM. This CDR3 comprises 14 residues. Trimming removed 6 bases from V and 1 base from J, with 12 bases in between. CDR3 residues: CASSPDKKNTEAFF. CDR3 DNA sequence: TGTGCCAGCAGCCCGGACAAAAAGAACACTGAAGCTTTCTTT.

This rearrangement joins TRBV29-1 to TRBJ1-1, with D unresolved. This CDR3 has 13 amino acids. The germline CDR1 and CDR2 sequences are SQVTM and ANQGSEA. Trimming removed 5 bases from V and 5 bases from J, with 15 bases in between. The CDR3 DNA reads TGCAGCGTTATCGTAGGGAGTTGGACTGAAGCTTTCTTT. It is translated as CSVIVGSWTEAFF.

The V call is TRBV30, the J call TRBJ1-2; 7 bases agree with TRBD1. The CDR3 is 14 amino acids. The V and J ends lost 2 bases and 5 bases, in that order; junction bases with no gene match: 8. Germline CDR1 GTSNPN, CDR2 SVGIG (reference sequence). The CDR3 DNA sequence: TGTGCCTGGAGTAGACAGGGTATGATGTATGGCTACACCTTC. Translating gives CAWSRQGMMYGYTF.

J is TRBJ2-2 and V is TRBV13, with 8 bases aligning to TRBD1. The CDR3 spans 15 residues. J lost 7 bases, V lost 8 bases, and 12 bases had no gene match. Germline CDR1 PRHDT, CDR2 FYEKMQ (reference sequence). The CDR3 nucleotides are TGTGCCAGCGGTGACACAGGGGGTGCGAACGGGGAGCTGTTTTTT. Amino acid sequence: CASGDTGGANGELFF.

The chain recombines TRBV28 with TRBJ1-2, with a tentative D call TRBD1 (6 bases). The CDR3 consists of 16 residues. Trimming shortened V by 9 bases and J by 3 bases, and 23 bases separated the two germline ends. CDR1 and CDR2 (germline): MDHEN, SYDVKM. The CDR3 sequence is CASTQGHGGADYGYTF. CDR3 in DNA: TGTGCCAGTACCCAGGGGCACGGAGGGGCTGACTATGGCTACACCTTC.

J is TRBJ1-3 and V is TRBV4-1, with D perhaps matching TRBD1 (6 bases). V gave up 2 bases and J gave up 4 bases, with 15 bases separating them. This CDR3 is built from 16 residues. CDR1 and CDR2 from the germline V gene are MGHRA and YSYEKL. CDR3 in DNA: TGCGCCAGCAGCCAAAGCCCCACAGGGAGCGGAAACACCATATATTTT. It specifies CASSQSPTGSGNTIYF.

This clone was detected once. The genes are TRBV4-1 and TRBJ2-1; TRBD2 agrees at 9 bases. The CDR3 runs 15 residues. The V segment lost 3 bases and the J segment 5 bases; nucleotides outside the gene matches: 5. Per germline, CDR1 MGHRA and CDR2 YSYEKL. The CDR3 bases are TGCGCCAGCAGCCAGATTAGCGGGAGTAACAATGAGCAGTTCTTC. It specifies CASSQISGSNNEQFF.

This sequence joins TRBV29-1 and TRBJ2-1; no reliable D call. Trimming stripped 2 bases from V and 8 bases from J, with 13 bases between. This CDR3 comprises 13 residues. Germline V CDR1 and CDR2: SQVTM, ANQGSEA. CDR3 amino acids: CSVELETGDEQFF. In DNA, the CDR3 is TGCAGCGTTGAACTAGAGACGGGCGATGAGCAGTTCTTC.

The rearrangement joins TRBV27 to TRBJ1-5; 9 bases map to TRBD1. The junction had 3 bases not matched to a gene; V was cut back by 5 bases and J by 1 base. CDR1 is MNHEY and CDR2 is SMNVEV in the germline V gene (reference sequence). The CDR3 spans 15 residues. In DNA form, the CDR3 reads TGTGCCAGCAGTAGGGACAGGGTGAGCAATCAGCCCCAGCATTTT. This codes for CASSRDRVSNQPQHF.

The gene calls are TRBV30 and TRBJ1-5, with D perhaps matching TRBD1 (5 bases). CDR3 length equals 15 residues. Germline V gives CDR1 GTSNPN, CDR2 SVGIG (reference sequence). Between the trimmed V and J ends, which lost 1 base and 3 bases, there was a span of 13 bases. The CDR3 nucleotides read TGTGCCTGGAGTGGGGGCAGCGGGAACAATCAGCCCCAGCATTTT. Protein sequence: CAWSGGSGNNQPQHF.

This rearrangement joins TRBV5-1 to TRBJ2-3, with 7 positions matching TRBD1. V lost 3 bases and J lost 1; bases outside the gene matches: 2. The CDR3 consists of 14 residues. Germline-derived CDR1 and CDR2 are SGHRS and YFSETQ. CDR3 sequence: CASSWGTGTDTQYF. The CDR3 coding sequence is TGCGCCAGCAGCTGGGGGACAGGCACAGATACGCAGTATTTT.

The rearrangement links TRBV15 to TRBJ2-2, with no clear D. Germline V CDR1 and CDR2: LNHNV, YYDKDF (reference sequence). The CDR3 extends over 16 amino acids. V was clipped by 0 bases and J by 6 bases, with 14 bases between them. The DNA of the CDR3 is TGTGCCACCAGCAGAGAAGGAGTCGTGGGTTCCGGGGAGCTGTTTTTT. This gives the protein CATSREGVVGSGELFF. Using reference TRBV15 and TRBJ2-2 for the parts outside the CDR3, the full variable domain is DAMVIQNPRYQVTQFGKPVTLSCSQTLNHNVMYWYQQKSSQAPKLLFHYYDKDFNNEADTPDNFQSRRPNTSFCFLDIRSPGLGDTAMYLCATSREGVVGSGELFFGEGSRLTVL.

The chain carries TRBV5-4 and TRBJ1-5; D call uncertain. The CDR3 consists of 13 residues. V dropped 0 bases and J dropped 5 bases, with 6 bases sitting between them. Germline V gene data show CDR1 as SGHNT and CDR2 as YYREEE (reference sequence). For the CDR3, the DNA is TGTGCCAGCAGCTTGGGCGGAGATCAGCCCCAGCATTTT. Translating gives CASSLGGDQPQHF.

The chain combines TRBV10-3 with TRBJ2-1, with 13 positions matching TRBD2. This CDR3 contains 15 residues. CDR1 and CDR2 from the germline V gene are ENHRY and SYGVKD. V dropped 3 bases and J dropped 9; count of bases not matched to a gene: 5. CDR3 DNA: TGTGCCATCAGTGAAACTAGCGGGAGGGCCACTGAGCAGTTCTTC. It translates to CAISETSGRATEQFF.

The chain has TRBV19 and TRBJ2-1; 7 nucleotides agree with TRBD2. The V gene's germline CDR1 is LNHDA and CDR2 SQIVND (reference sequence). Trimming cost V 1 base and J 11 bases; bases outside gene matches: 2. There are 12 residues in the CDR3. The chain's CDR3 is CASSIVSGQQFF. CDR3 nucleotide sequence: TGTGCCAGTAGTATAGTTAGCGGGCAGCAGTTCTTC.